This T cell receptor (beta chain) was identified during a study of blood T cell repertoires in COVID-19. Study details: The origin of the acute and convalescent COVID-19 samples was the United States, Italy and Spain. T cells, B-cell-depleted T cells, or PBMCs provided the cDNA or gDNA that served as material.

In the original workflow: Amplification from reference gene primers served as the basis for estimated nucleated cell counts. Profiling relied on immunoSEQ multiplex PCR, and the TCRdb table lists in-frame clones only, not all of them. V and J calls and clone size are copied from that table; D and trimming were computed from the DNA. Here the sample spans fewer than 85,000 clones, roughly 85% being singletons. Germline CDR1 reads SGHVS; CDR2 reads FQNEAQ. The J segment lost 5 bases and the V segment lost 3 bases, leaving 4 bases of the junction unmatched. The CDR3 has 14 residues. This TCR came from a man in his 60s with active or convalescent COVID-19. The specimen was peripheral blood. The chain is built from TRBV7-8 and TRBJ1-1, with 9 bases matching TRBD1. In DNA form, the CDR3 reads TGTGCCAGCAGCTTCGGACAGGGGAGTACTGAAGCTTTCTTT. Protein: CASSFGQGSTEAFF.